Presented here are 9 T cell receptor beta chains from one specimen sequenced in a study of OX40 agonist ivuxolimab in advanced cancers. TCRdb keeps only in-frame clones here, not all; method: immunoSEQ multiplex PCR. The sample includes tens of thousands of clones, 87% seen only once; the top ten take approximately 1.2%. Source: CD4+ or CD8+ T cells sorted from blood, taken in a trial of the OX40 agonist ivuxolimab. The receptors originated from an adult with an advanced solid tumor such as melanoma, head and neck, liver or kidney cancer.

This chain connects TRBV29-1 to TRBJ2-7, with D tentatively TRBD2 (6 bases). CDR3 length: 13 residues. CDR1 SQVTM and CDR2 ANQGSEA come from the germline V gene. Trimming took off 4 bases at V and 1 base at J, with 11 bases between the two ends. The CDR3 nucleotides are TGCAGCGTTGGGGGGGTAGGGTCCTACGAGCAGTACTTC. Protein sequence: CSVGGVGSYEQYF.

The chain employs TRBV2 and TRBJ2-7; weak D call: TRBD1 (6 bases). The CDR3 runs 14 residues. V lost 7 bases and J lost 7, with 20 bases in between. Germline V lookup: CDR1 SNHLY, CDR2 FYNNEI. The CDR3 coding sequence is TGTGCCAGCATTCTGGACAGATCTCAGGGGGAGCAGTACTTC. Its translation: CASILDRSQGEQYF.

The chain is built from TRBV18 and TRBJ1-1; 7 positions match TRBD1. Germline assignment: CDR1 KGHSH and CDR2 LQKENI. The length of the CDR3 is 15 residues. With 2 bases clipped from V and 7 bases from J, the junction kept 10 bases outside the gene matches. CDR3 sequence reads: CASSPFGDRVFEAFF. The CDR3 DNA reads TGTGCCAGCTCACCATTCGGTGACAGGGTGTTTGAAGCTTTCTTT. Variable domain in full (rest from reference TRBV18 and TRBJ1-1): NAGVMQNPRHLVRRRGQEARLRCSPMKGHSHVYWYRQLPEEGLKFMVYLQKENIIDESGMPKERFSAEFPKEGPSILRIQQVVRGDSAAYFCASSPFGDRVFEAFFGQGTRLTVV.

J is TRBJ2-7 and V is TRBV11-2, with D unclear. Germline V gene lookup returns CDR1 SGHAT and CDR2 FQNNGV. V lost 1 base and J lost 7, with 5 bases in between. The CDR3 has 11 amino acids. Here the CDR3 reads CASSLGREQYF. The CDR3 bases are TGTGCCAGCAGCTTAGGGCGGGAGCAGTACTTC.

The rearrangement joins TRBV28 to TRBJ1-2; the D is unclear. Germline loops: CDR1 MDHEN, CDR2 SYDVKM. This CDR3 has 11 residues. The germline V and J ends were trimmed by 4 bases and 3 bases, with 3 bases remaining between them. CDR3 nucleotide sequence: TGTGCCAGCAGTTCCGACTATGGCTACACCTTC. Amino acid sequence: CASSSDYGYTF.

This chain links TRBV6-1 with TRBJ2-4; D is possibly TRBD1 or TRBD2 (5 bases each). Per germline, CDR1 MNHNS and CDR2 SASEGT. Trimming took off 6 bases at V and 8 bases at J, with 17 bases between the two ends. This CDR3 comprises 14 residues. CDR3 DNA sequence: TGTGCCAGCAGCCCTACGAGGGCCAGGGACATTCAGTACTTC. This codes for CASSPTRARDIQYF.

This chain links TRBV27 with TRBJ2-7, with TRBD2 as a possible D gene (6 bases). CDR1 is MNHEY and CDR2 is SMNVEV in the germline V gene (reference sequence). Trimming took 1 base from V and 1 from J, leaving 11 bases between them. CDR3 length: 15 amino acids. The CDR3 coding sequence is TGTGCCAGCAGTTTATTGGCCGGGGGTTCCTACGAGCAGTACTTC. Residues: CASSLLAGGSYEQYF.

This clone was found once. The chain is built from TRBV27 and TRBJ2-3; D tentatively fits TRBD1 or TRBD2 (5 bases each). The CDR3 contains 17 residues. Germline V gene lookup returns CDR1 MNHEY and CDR2 SMNVEV (reference sequence). V lost 5 bases to trimming and J lost 0 bases, with 18 bases between them. In nucleotides, the CDR3 is TGTGCCAGCAGTCCCCGGACACCTACTAGTAGCACAGATACGCAGTATTTT. This codes for CASSPRTPTSSTDTQYF.

This rearrangement joins TRBV11-1 to TRBJ2-5, with TRBD2 matching 9 bases. CDR1 and CDR2 (germline): SGHAT, FQDESV (reference sequence). This CDR3 is 15 amino acids long. With V trimmed by 3 bases and J by 4 bases, 6 bases remained unmatched. The CDR3 sequence is CASSFQLAGIETQYF. DNA for the CDR3: TGTGCCAGCAGCTTTCAACTAGCGGGTATAGAGACCCAGTACTTC.